This TCR beta chain was captured in a study of cytomegalovirus exposure and HLA in healthy donors. In the study overall: Genetic ancestry analysis placed more than 80% of the 350 to 500 donors that were genotyped in the Caucasian-associated cluster.

It was with 60 Vbeta and 13 Jbeta primers that the PCR ran. Profiled with immunoSEQ multiplex PCR; TCRdb holds only in-frame clones, not every one. The sample is made up of over 120,000 clones, and the top ten hold 0.85% to 1% of it. The trim removed 0 bases at V and 11 bases at J, leaving 1 base unmatched. Germline CDR1 reads GTSNPN; CDR2 reads SVGIG (reference sequence). This CDR3 comprises 12 residues. The receptor comes from a male donor in good health and CMV-seronegative. The rearrangement joins TRBV30 to TRBJ2-1, with TRBD2 matching 10 bases. The sequenced material came from PBMCs. Here the CDR3 DNA reads TGTGCCTGGAGTGTACTAGCGGGAAAGCAGTTCTTC. Translating gives CAWSVLAGKQFF. Based on the CDR3 plus reference TRBV30 and TRBJ2-1, the full variable domain is SQTIHQWPATLVQPVGSPLSLECTVEGTSNPNLYWYRQAAGRGLQLLFYSVGIGQISSEVPQNLSASRPQDRQFILSSKKLLLSDSGFYLCAWSVLAGKQFFGPGTRLTVL.